This T cell receptor (beta chain) was recovered during a study of cytomegalovirus exposure and HLA in healthy donors (dated by TCRdb to 2017 to 2019). A note on the overall study: An earlier analysis of 587 of the donors reported more than 250 Gb of sequence data and more than 90 million unique TCR beta sequences from about 179 million T cells. Around 300 gigabases of sequencing data and approximately 80 million unique TCR sequences were included in an early release covering about 600 HLA-typed donors. The genetic ancestry cluster associated with self-reported Caucasian donors included around 76% of the roughly 360 genotyped donors. The study was designed to test whether signatures of past pathogen exposure could be identified by cataloging public T cell receptors. Using immunosequencing, the study profiled T cell repertoires from some 670 subjects and related those repertoires to cytomegalovirus serostatus. Along with the approximately 670-subject first cohort, a separate validation cohort of some 130 different subjects was used. To predict cytomegalovirus infection status, the study brought together high-throughput TCR immunosequencing, statistical association of individual TCRs with disease status, and machine learning. A later analysis re-examined previously published TCR beta repertoires from roughly 720 donors and added high-resolution HLA genotyping to investigate patterns of TCR occurrence. Rather than using new phenotypic data, the later analysis identified candidate immune exposures from TCR beta sequences and from how often those sequences occurred across donors. To decide whether each TCR beta V gene segment behaved as functional or pseudogenic, an earlier analysis of approximately 620 of the donors relied on high-throughput TCR beta sequencing. Donor age, sex, ethnicity and CMV serostatus were compiled together with the repertoire data. Genome-wide SNP genotypes for about 55% of the roughly 670 donors were used in a later genetic analysis, which treated that subset as a discovery cohort. All discovery cohort repertoires had been generated using a single sequencing platform. HLA typing covered class I and class II loci at four-digit resolution. The number of typed donors differed by locus: about 620-630 for A, B, C, DRB1 and DQB1; 522 for DQA1; around 610 for DPA1; and around 490 for DPB1. Roughly five DR-DQ haplotypes were treated as single units for association and clustering because of strong linkage in the cohort. Among roughly 370 genotyped donors of the cohort, an average of around 240,000 unique TCR beta nucleotide sequences were sequenced per donor, about a sixth of them non-productive. The investigation overall reported the following: In an earlier analysis of approximately 590 of the donors, most TCR beta V segments appeared in productive rearrangements about 87% or about 30% of the time, broadly matching IMGT annotations. The study listed 150 to 200 TCR beta chains as associated with cytomegalovirus. In this cohort, only TCR beta chains were sequenced, and detectable features were limited by the absence of alpha or paired-chain data. At a false discovery rate of 0.05, a later analysis linked around 17,000 TCR beta sequences to specific HLA alleles. According to a later genetic analysis, donors in an Asian-associated ancestry cluster had fewer N-insertions in productive TCRs than the approximately 700-donor mean. Most TCR sequences were observed very rarely across donors, whereas some public TCRs were present in many individuals. In vitro tests confirmed that a few of the cytomegalovirus-associated TCR beta chains recognize cytomegalovirus antigens. Around 16 rarely observed V segments, including chromosome 9 orphons, were excluded from the earlier analysis of about 600 of the donors because counts were too low. Sequencing depth was assumed to be roughly uniform across donors in the presence/absence analyses, though that assumption may not hold. Correlated functional status among segregating V segments might reflect linkage disequilibrium, but an unknown experimental factor could not be ruled out. In a later analysis, HLA-associated TCR beta chains showed more clonal expansion and lower generation probabilities than non-associated chains that were equally common. The only immune exposure information available for the cohort was CMV serostatus. Cytomegalovirus status was reported to be diagnosed by the classifier with high specificity and sensitivity in both the original and validation cohorts. A further reported finding was that TCR beta sequences accurately predicted the HLA-A and HLA-B alleles for most subjects in the first cohort. A cluster of highly shared sequence variants was judged likely to be a technical artifact of the sequencing pipeline. Some IMGT-functional V segments, including TRBV6-2 and TRBV6-3, could not be told apart with the 87-base-pair reads, so those segments were excluded. In a later genetic analysis, a missense DCLRE1C variant was associated with V-gene and J-gene trimming of TCR beta chains, and the association was replicated in an independent cohort. According to a later analysis, TCR association rates differed among HLA loci, with DRB1 alleles showing the most associated TCRs and HLA-C alleles showing the fewest. According to a later analysis, most CMV-associated TCR beta chains appeared to be HLA-restricted, and the HLA associations seemed to be driven largely by CMV exposure. When HLA alleles, especially DR and DQ, strongly co-occurred, TCR associations were difficult to assign to individual alleles. It was suggested by the authors that the approach could potentially be generalized to other disease states and immunological phenotypes. In a later analysis, several top co-occurrence clusters were reported to appear linked to parvovirus B19, influenza, CMV and Epstein-Barr virus. Because HLA typing was missing for some donors at each locus, association tests included only the typed subset.

The protocol used for the library was the immunoSEQ multiplex PCR assay. The multiplex PCR relied on a mix of 60 forward primers for TCR Vbeta segments and 13 reverse primers for TCR Jbeta segments. A multiplex PCR assay on genomic DNA amplified the CDR3 region of rearranged TCR beta genes. On the Illumina HiSeq System, the amplified TCR beta libraries were sequenced as 87-base-pair reads. As for how the authors treated the data: Across the 670 or so repertoires, a later analysis counted 60 million to 90 million unique TCR beta chains, some 11 million of which were shared by at least two donors. To remove PCR and sequencing errors, raw reads were error-corrected and collapsed into unique sequences using a nearest-neighbor algorithm that merged closely related sequences. Alignment of CDR3 sequences to IMGT reference sequences was used to assign V, D and J gene segments. For a sequence to be retained, at least a six-nucleotide match to both a V gene segment and a J gene segment was required. A rearrangement was called productive if the CDR3 had no stop codons and remained in frame with V and J, and every other rearrangement was called non-productive. Following IMGT convention, CDR3 was defined as the stretch from the second conserved V-encoded cysteine to the conserved J-encoded phenylalanine. In an earlier analysis of approximately 500 of the donors, sequences lacking an unambiguous match to a single V gene segment were excluded. An earlier analysis of fewer than 750 of the donors called V segments functional above 56.7% productive rearrangements and segregating when the between-donor standard deviation exceeded 5%. To diagnose cytomegalovirus status from the catalog of TCR beta chain sequences, a statistical classification framework was built. In a later analysis, TCR nucleotide sequences were compared against IMGT/GENE-DB human TR gene sequences so that V and J genes could be assigned. The TCRdist pipeline was used in a later analysis to assign CDR3 sequences and most-parsimonious VDJ recombination scenarios. In a later analysis, each TCR beta chain was defined by its CDR3 amino acid sequence together with its V-gene family, and reads without a unique V-gene family were excluded. To address suspected cross-contamination and a sequencing artifact, a later analysis removed 592 highly shared, low-generation-probability nucleotide sequences. A later analysis calculated a clonal expansion index for each public chain from normalized within-repertoire ranks of inferred template counts. A later analysis computed generation probabilities with a VDJ recombination model fitted to out-of-frame rearrangements, and checked the results against IGoR. A later analysis scored TCR-TCR, TCR-HLA and TCR-CMV co-occurrence with hypergeometric tests, applying a repertoire-size bias correction to TCR pairs. To estimate false discovery rates, a later analysis permuted the HLA or CMV assignments 20 times. A later analysis grouped co-occurring TCRs with DBSCAN, adding TCRdist sequence similarity when clustering within HLA-allele-positive subsets. For co-occurrence clustering, repertoires with fewer than 30,000 or more than 120,000 public chains were excluded, along with five repertoires with anomalous nucleotide sharing. The immuneACCESS repertoire file appears here via TCRdb, limited to in-frame rearrangements. These files lack a portion of the clones; in checked studies, under half of the deficit traces to unresolved V genes, and the cause of the others is not known. The D gene and trimming were derived from the DNA, and the V and J assignments and clone size from that table. The sample records 160,000 or so clones, roughly 89% of which are singletons. The ten largest account for more than 0.7% of the sample.

Relative to germline, V is 1 base shorter and J is 3 bases shorter, with 9 bases between their ends. There are 14 amino acids in the CDR3, from cysteine to phenylalanine inclusive. Only the CDR3 DNA is retained, 42 bases long and in frame from the first base. The germline V gene specifies SNHLY as CDR1 and FYNNEI as CDR2. Of note for this clone: Its antigen target is currently unknown. Base qualities are not provided; no much larger clone lies one nucleotide away.

The cohort comprised approximately 700 healthy bone marrow donors. Cohort members were all nominally healthy when sampled, although unrecorded immune exposures were likely present. The donor tested CMV seronegative and was one of the 352 seronegative cohort members. Every donor gave a peripheral blood sample, and the peripheral blood mononuclear cells from that sample were used for TCR beta sequencing. The Qiagen DNeasy Blood Extraction Kit was used to extract genomic DNA from the blood cell samples. The chain links TRBV2 with TRBJ1-2; TRBD1 is perhaps the D gene, given 6 matching bases. What was sequenced was PBMCs. This sequence originates from a woman in her thirties in good health and CMV-seronegative. DNA sequence: TGTGCCAGCAGTGAAGGGACAGAGCACTATGGCTACACCTTC. Its coded protein is CASSEGTEHYGYTF.